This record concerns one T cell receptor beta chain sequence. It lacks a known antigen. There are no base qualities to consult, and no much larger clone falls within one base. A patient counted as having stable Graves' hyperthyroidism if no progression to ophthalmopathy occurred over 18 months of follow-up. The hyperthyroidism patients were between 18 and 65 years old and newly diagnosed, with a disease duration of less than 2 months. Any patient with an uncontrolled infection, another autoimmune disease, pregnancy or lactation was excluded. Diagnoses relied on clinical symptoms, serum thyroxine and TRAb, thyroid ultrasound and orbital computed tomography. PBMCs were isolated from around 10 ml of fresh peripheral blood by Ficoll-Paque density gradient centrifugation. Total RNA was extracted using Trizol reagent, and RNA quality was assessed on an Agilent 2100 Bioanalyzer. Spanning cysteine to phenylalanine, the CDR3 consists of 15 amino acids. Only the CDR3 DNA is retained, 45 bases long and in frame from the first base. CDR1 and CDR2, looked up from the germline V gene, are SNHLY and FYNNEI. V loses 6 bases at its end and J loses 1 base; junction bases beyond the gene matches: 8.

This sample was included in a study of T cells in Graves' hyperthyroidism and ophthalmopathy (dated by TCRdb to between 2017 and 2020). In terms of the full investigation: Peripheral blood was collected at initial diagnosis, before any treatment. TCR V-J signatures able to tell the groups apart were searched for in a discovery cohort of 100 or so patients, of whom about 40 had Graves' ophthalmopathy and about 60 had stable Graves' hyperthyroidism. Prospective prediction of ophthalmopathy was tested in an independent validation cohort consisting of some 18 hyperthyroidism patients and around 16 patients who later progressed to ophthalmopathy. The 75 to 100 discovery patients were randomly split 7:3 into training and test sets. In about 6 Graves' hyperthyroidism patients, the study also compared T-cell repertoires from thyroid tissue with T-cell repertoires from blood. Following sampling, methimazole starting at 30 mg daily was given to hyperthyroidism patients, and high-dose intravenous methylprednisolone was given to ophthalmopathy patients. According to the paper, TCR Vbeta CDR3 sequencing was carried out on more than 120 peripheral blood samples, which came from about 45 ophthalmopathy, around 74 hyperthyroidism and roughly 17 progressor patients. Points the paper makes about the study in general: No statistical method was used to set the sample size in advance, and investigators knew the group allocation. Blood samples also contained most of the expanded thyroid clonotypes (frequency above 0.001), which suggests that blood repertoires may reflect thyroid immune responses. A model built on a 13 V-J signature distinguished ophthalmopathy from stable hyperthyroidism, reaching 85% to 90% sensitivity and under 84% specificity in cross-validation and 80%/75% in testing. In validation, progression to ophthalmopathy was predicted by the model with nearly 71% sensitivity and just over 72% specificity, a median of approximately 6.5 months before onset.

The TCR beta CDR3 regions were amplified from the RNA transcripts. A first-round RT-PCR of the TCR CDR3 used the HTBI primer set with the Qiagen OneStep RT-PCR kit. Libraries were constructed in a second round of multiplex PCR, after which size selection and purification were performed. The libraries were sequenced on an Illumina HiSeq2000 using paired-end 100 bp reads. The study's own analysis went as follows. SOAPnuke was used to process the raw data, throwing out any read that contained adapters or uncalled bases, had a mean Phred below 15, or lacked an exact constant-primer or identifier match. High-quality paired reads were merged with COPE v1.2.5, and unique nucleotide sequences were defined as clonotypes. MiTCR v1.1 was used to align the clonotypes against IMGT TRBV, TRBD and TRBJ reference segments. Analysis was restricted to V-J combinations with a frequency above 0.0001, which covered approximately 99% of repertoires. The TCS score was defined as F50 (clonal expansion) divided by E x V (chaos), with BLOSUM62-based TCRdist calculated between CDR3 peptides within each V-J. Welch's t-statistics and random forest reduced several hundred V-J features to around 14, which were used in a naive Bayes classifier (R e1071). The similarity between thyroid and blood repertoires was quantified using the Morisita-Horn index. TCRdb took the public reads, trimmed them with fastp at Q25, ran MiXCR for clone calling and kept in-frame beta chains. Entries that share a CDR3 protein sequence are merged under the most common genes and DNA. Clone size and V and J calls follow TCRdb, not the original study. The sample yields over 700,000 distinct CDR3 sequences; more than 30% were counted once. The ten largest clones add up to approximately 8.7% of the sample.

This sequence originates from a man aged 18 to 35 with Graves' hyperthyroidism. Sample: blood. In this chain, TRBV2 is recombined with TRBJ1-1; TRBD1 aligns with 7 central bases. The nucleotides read TGTGCCAGCAGGGACGAGGGACAGCCGAACACTGAAGCTTTCTTT. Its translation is CASRDEGQPNTEAFF.